This TCR beta chain comes out of a study of graft-versus-host responses after intestinal transplantation. Whole-study context: Multivisceral, liver-intestinal, or isolated intestinal grafts went to recipients. Uniformly, recipients were administered anti-thymocyte globulin induction with subsequent tacrolimus and steroids for two to three years.

Concerning this clone: Antigen: not known.

Whole-study findings and limits: Ileal or blood samples showed some GvH clones first, and such clones were also found in recipient marrow. Early HvG declines after transplant were associated with peak circulating GvH clone levels.

Both intraepithelial and lamina propria lymphocytes were released by processing graft tissue. In germline, CDR1 is MGHRA, CDR2 YSYEKL. Trimming left V 1 base short and J 1 base short, with 7 bases between. The CDR3 contains 14 residues. TCRdb's table, derived via immunoSEQ multiplex PCR, lists solely in-frame clones and lacks some. The sample carries approximately 18,000 clones, approximately 79% recorded once. The chain is built from TRBV4-1 and TRBJ1-1, with a tentative D call TRBD1 (5 bases). This clonotype was obtained from a human patient who received an intestinal transplant, so some T cells may come from the graft donor. Sequenced here: ileum tissue, sampled approximately 480 days after intestinal transplant. CDR3 amino acids: CASSQAGGNTEAFF. CDR3 nucleotides: TGCGCCAGCAGCCAAGCCGGGGGGAACACTGAAGCTTTCTTT.